This T cell receptor (beta chain) derives from a study of blood T cell repertoires in COVID-19. Study-level information: Spain, Italy and the United States supplied samples that represented acute and convalescent COVID-19. The cDNA or gDNA used as material had been derived from T cells, B-cell-depleted T cells, or PBMCs.

Original analysis: Reference gene primer amplification in the assay estimated nucleated cell counts. Assay: immunoSEQ multiplex PCR; the TCRdb copy retains only in-frame clones and omits some. The V and J calls and clone size were taken over from that table, and D and trimming were inferred from the DNA. The repertoire consists of 200,000 to 250,000 clones, with approximately 91% occurring once and the leading ten covering roughly 2.5%. The V gene's germline CDR1 is SGHRS and CDR2 YFSETQ. The CDR3 covers 16 residues. J gave up 4 bases and V 0 bases, and 7 bases lay outside the gene matches. The origin of this receptor is a woman aged 55 to 70 with acute or convalescent COVID-19. The rearrangement joins TRBV5-1 to TRBJ2-1; TRBD1 matches 7 bases. Sequencing was carried out using peripheral blood. In DNA, the CDR3 is TGCGCCAGCAGCTTGGCTGAGGGGGCTCCTTACAATGAGCAGTTCTTC. Residues: CASSLAEGAPYNEQFF. Using reference TRBV5-1 and TRBJ2-1 for the parts outside the CDR3, the full variable domain is KAGVTQTPRYLIKTRGQQVTLSCSPISGHRSVSWYQQTPGQGLQFLFEYFSETQRNKGNFPGRFSGRQFSNSRSEMNVSTLELGDSALYLCASSLAEGAPYNEQFFGPGTRLTVL.